The subject of this entry is one T cell receptor (beta chain). What it recognizes is unknown. These data are taken from a study of blood T cells in healthy people across ages. A second PCR of 7 to 11 cycles used a sample-barcoded 5' primer and a J-beta primer mix. TCRdb reprocessed the 5' RACE reads via MiXCR and lists one record per CDR3 protein. Of about 780,000 distinct CDR3 sequences in the sample, about 46% were seen once. The CDR3 runs to 14 residues. Germline CDR1 is SGHRS and CDR2 is YFSETQ. Deletions cut 0 bases from V and 5 bases from J, with 11 bases between. Overall study results and limits: TCR beta diversity was tightly associated with the proportion of naive T cells. Changes in expanded clonotypes were possibly confounded, as the CMV status of donors was unknown. TCR beta diversity, measured per million T cells, fell in a roughly linear way with age. Greater diversity and more naive CD4+ cells were seen in long-lived donors than in aged donors.

The receptor comes from an elderly man in good health. The chain employs TRBV5-1 and TRBJ2-5; D is uncertain. The specimen was blood. CDR3 DNA sequence: TGCGCCAGCAGCTTGGCGTTGGGGTTGGAGACCCAGTACTTC. Translating gives CASSLALGLETQYF.